In its sample, the clone carrying this TCR beta chain was seen a few times. Its cognate antigen is unknown. Individual cDNA molecules (in the library) carried attached unique molecular identifiers. Using its own MiXCR run on the RACE reads, TCRdb lists one record per CDR3 protein. The sample includes 30,000 to 40,000 distinct CDR3 sequences, around 12% of them seen just once. This sample stems from a study of human T cells and chemical hapten exposure. In the study overall: Per-sample variation in TCR yield stemmed mainly from small pooled library volume differences. Whole-study findings and limits: Donors' alopecia may make their immune response differ from healthy people's.

The V and J ends lost 0 bases and 4 bases respectively, with 13 bases between them. This CDR3 is built from 15 residues. Per the germline V gene, CDR1 is SGDLS and CDR2 is YYNGEE. Time point in this sample: pre-sensitization, week 0. The treatment denotes: therapeutic diphenylcyclopropenone sensitization with weekly scalp DPC. From whole blood left unfractionated, total RNA was extracted. Sample donors consisted of patients with alopecia, aged 18 to 70 years, who were suitable for DPC. The sequences come from whole blood, collected in connection with sensitization to the hapten diphenylcyclopropenone (DPC). The rearrangement links TRBV9 to TRBJ1-2; D gene uncertain. The sequence was collected from a woman aged 35 to 49 with alopecia areata. Some clones in this sample may be carry-over from other donors' samples. The chain's CDR3 is CASSVESRSSYGYTF. CDR3 bases: TGTGCCAGCAGCGTAGAGTCCAGATCCAGCTATGGCTACACCTTC.